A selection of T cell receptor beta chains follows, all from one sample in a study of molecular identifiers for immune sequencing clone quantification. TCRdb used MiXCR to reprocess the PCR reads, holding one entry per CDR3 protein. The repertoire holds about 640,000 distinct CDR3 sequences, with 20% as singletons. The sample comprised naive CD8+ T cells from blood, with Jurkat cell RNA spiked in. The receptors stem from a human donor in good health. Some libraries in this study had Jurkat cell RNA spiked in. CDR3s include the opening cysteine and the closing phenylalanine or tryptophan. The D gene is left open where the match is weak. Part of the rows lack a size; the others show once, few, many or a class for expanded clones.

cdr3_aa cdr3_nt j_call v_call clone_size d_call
CASSSRDRPPYEQYF TGTGCCAGCAGTTCCCGGGACAGGCCGCCCTACGAGCAGTACTTC TRBJ2-7 TRBV12-3/TRBV12-4 few TRBD1
CASSLNSGSIEQFF TGTGCCAGCAGCTTAAATTCGGGCTCTATTGAGCAGTTCTTC TRBJ2-1 TRBV7-9 few NA
CASSPLQEDTDTQYF TGTGCCAGCTCACCGCTCCAGGAGGACACAGATACGCAGTATTTT TRBJ2-3 TRBV18 NA NA
CASSSSRGSQPQHF TGTGCCAGCAGCTCCAGCAGGGGAAGTCAGCCCCAGCATTTT TRBJ1-5 TRBV7-9 many NA
CASRSGASYEQYF TGTGCCAGCAGGTCCGGAGCATCCTACGAGCAGTACTTC TRBJ2-7 TRBV7-2 many NA
CASSYAAGTGGYEQYF TGTGCCAGCAGCTACGCAGCCGGGACAGGGGGCTACGAGCAGTACTTC TRBJ2-7 TRBV5-6 many TRBD1
CASSQGRGFGEQYF TGCGCCAGCAGCCAAGGCAGGGGATTTGGAGAGCAGTACTTC TRBJ2-7 TRBV4-3 few NA
CASSQFSSGYEQYF TGTGCCAGCAGCCAATTTTCGTCCGGCTACGAGCAGTACTTC TRBJ2-7 TRBV16 many NA
CASSFRPEKRDGYTF TGTGCCAGCAGCTTTAGGCCTGAAAAGCGCGATGGCTACACCTTC TRBJ1-2 TRBV7-9 NA NA
CASSYRTDYGYAF TGTGCCAGCAGTTACCGGACCGACTATGGCTACGCCTTC TRBJ1-2 TRBV2 NA NA
CASSSGLGPSEGEQYF TGTGCCAGCAGCTCCGGTCTCGGCCCTTCCGAGGGAGAGCAGTACTTC TRBJ2-7 TRBV11-1 few NA
CAWSVGLASYNEQFF TGTGCCTGGAGTGTGGGACTAGCGTCCTACAATGAGCAGTTCTTC TRBJ2-1 TRBV30 once TRBD2
CASSLGRGYTF TGTGCCAGCAGTTTGGGCCGTGGCTACACCTTC TRBJ1-2 TRBV12-3/TRBV12-4 few NA
CASSWLGEGSPLHF TGTGCCAGCAGTTGGTTAGGGGAAGGTTCACCCCTCCACTTT TRBJ1-6 TRBV27 many NA
CASSSDLDQPQHF TGTGCCAGCAGCTCCGACTTGGACCAGCCCCAGCATTTT TRBJ1-5 TRBV7-2 many NA
CASRRQAIDTEAFF TGCGCCAGCAGACGACAGGCGATTGACACTGAAGCTTTCTTT TRBJ1-1 TRBV4-1 many NA
CASRSLAGVYGEQFF TGTGCCAGCAGGTCCTTAGCGGGAGTATATGGTGAGCAGTTCTTC TRBJ2-1 TRBV28 many TRBD2